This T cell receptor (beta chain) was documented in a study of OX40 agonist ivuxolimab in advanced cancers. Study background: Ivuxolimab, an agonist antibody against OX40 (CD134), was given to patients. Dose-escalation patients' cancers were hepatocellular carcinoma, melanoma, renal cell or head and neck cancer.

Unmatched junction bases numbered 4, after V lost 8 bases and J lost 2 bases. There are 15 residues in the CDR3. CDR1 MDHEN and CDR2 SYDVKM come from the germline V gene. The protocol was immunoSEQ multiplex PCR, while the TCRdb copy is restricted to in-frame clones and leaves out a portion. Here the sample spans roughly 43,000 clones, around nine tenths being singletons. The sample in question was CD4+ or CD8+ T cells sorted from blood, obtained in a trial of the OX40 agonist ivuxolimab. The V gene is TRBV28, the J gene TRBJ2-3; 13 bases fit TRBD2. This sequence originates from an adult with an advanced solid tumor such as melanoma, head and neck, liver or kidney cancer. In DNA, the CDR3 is TGTGCCAGCGGGACTAGCGGGATTCCCACAGATACGCAGTATTTT. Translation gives CASGTSGIPTDTQYF.